This record covers a single T cell receptor (beta chain). The sample originates from a study of blood T cell repertoires in COVID-19. Study context: COVID-19 samples from acute and convalescent phases originated in the United States, Italy and Spain.

The V gene end was trimmed by 3 bases and the J gene end by 0 bases; junction bases not matched to a gene: 4. CDR1 WNHNN and CDR2 SYGVQD come from the germline V gene (reference sequence). CDR3 length: 15 amino acids. Allocation to cohorts depended on clinical history reported by the participants. The protocol was immunoSEQ multiplex PCR, while the TCRdb copy is restricted to in-frame clones and leaves out a portion. This sample carries around 330,000 clones, 75% to 90% of them seen once, and the ten largest clones take around a tenth. The sample was PBMCs or T cells enriched from blood (not recorded which). This chain connects TRBV10-1 to TRBJ2-5, with 7 nucleotides matching TRBD1. This sequence was found in a woman in her thirties or forties who had recovered from COVID-19. CDR3 sequence (DNA): TGCGCCAGCAGTGATTCACAGGGGAACCAAGAGACCCAGTACTTC. As protein: CASSDSQGNQETQYF.